This paragraph reports one T cell receptor beta chain. This entry belongs to a study of blood T cell repertoires in COVID-19. Looking at the study overall: PBMCs, B-cell-depleted T cells, or T cells provided the cDNA or gDNA that made up the material.

Measured with immunoSEQ multiplex PCR; TCRdb has only the in-frame clones, and not every one. The table includes approximately 290,000 clones, roughly 91% detected once. V dropped 4 bases and J dropped 6; count of bases not matched to a gene: 7. Per the germline V gene, CDR1 is MRHNA and CDR2 is SNTAGT. The CDR3 sequence is 15 residues long. The V gene is TRBV6-4, the J gene TRBJ1-4, with 8 bases lining up with TRBD1. Sequenced material: peripheral blood. This clonotype was obtained from a young man with acute or convalescent COVID-19. Here the CDR3 DNA reads TGTGCCAGCAGTGCTCAGGGGGCGCCGGATGAAAAACTGTTTTTT. It translates to CASSAQGAPDEKLFF.